This T cell receptor (beta chain) was sequenced in a study of tumor-infiltrating lymphocytes in localized non-small cell lung cancer. Germline V gene data show CDR1 as LGHNA and CDR2 as YNFKEQ. The CDR3 is 14 residues long. Trimming stripped 3 bases from V and 2 bases from J, with 9 bases between. Assay used: immunoSEQ multiplex PCR; TCRdb lists only in-frame clones, some missing. This sample has 15,000 to 20,000 clones, with approximately 84% found just once. Sequenced material: lung tumor tissue. V is TRBV4-2 and J is TRBJ2-3; possibly TRBD1 or TRBD2 for D (5 bases each). The sequence derives from a human donor with non-small cell lung cancer. The CDR3, as DNA: TGTGCCAGCAGCCATCTCGGGGCCACAGATACGCAGTATTTT. Its translation is CASSHLGATDTQYF.